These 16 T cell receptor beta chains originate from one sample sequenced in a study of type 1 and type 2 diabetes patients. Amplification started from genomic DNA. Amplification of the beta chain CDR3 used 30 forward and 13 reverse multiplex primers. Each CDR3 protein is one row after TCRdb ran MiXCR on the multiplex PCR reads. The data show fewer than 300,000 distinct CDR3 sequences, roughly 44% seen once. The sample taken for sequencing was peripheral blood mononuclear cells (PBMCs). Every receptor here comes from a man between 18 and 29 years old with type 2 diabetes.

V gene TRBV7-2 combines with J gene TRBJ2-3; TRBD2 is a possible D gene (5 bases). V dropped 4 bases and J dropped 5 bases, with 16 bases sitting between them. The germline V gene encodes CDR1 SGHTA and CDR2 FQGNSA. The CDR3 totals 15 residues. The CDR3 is CASSWTETRGDTQYF. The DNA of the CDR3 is TGTGCCAGCAGCTGGACCGAGACCCGGGGAGATACGCAGTATTTT.

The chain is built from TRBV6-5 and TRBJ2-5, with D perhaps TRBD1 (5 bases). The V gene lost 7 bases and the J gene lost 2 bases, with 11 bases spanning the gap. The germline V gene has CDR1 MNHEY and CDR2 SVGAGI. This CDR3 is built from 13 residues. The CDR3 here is CASTAGIQETQYF. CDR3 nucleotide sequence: TGTGCCAGCACCGCAGGGATTCAAGAGACCCAGTACTTC.

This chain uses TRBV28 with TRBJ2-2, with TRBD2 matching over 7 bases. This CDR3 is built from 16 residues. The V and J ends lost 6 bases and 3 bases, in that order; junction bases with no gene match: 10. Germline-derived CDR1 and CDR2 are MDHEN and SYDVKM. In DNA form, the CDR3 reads TGTGCCAGCAGCTCTCGGGGCGGGAGACACACCGGGGAGCTGTTTTTT. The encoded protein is CASSSRGGRHTGELFF.

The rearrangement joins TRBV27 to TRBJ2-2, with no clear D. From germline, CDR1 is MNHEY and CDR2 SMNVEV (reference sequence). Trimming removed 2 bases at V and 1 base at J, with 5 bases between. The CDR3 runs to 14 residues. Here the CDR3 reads CASSLNGNTGELFF. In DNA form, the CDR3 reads TGTGCCAGCAGTTTAAACGGGAACACCGGGGAGCTGTTTTTT.

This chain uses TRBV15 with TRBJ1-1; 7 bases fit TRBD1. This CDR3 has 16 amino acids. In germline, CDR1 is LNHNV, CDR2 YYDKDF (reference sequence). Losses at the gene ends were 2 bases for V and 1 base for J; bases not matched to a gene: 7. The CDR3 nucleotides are TGTGCCACCAGCAGACGGATAGGGACAGCGAACACTGAAGCTTTCTTT. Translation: CATSRRIGTANTEAFF. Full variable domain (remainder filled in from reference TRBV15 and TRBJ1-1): DAMVIQNPRYQVTQFGKPVTLSCSQTLNHNVMYWYQQKSSQAPKLLFHYYDKDFNNEADTPDNFQSRRPNTSFCFLDIRSPGLGDTAMYLCATSRRIGTANTEAFFGQGTRLTVV.

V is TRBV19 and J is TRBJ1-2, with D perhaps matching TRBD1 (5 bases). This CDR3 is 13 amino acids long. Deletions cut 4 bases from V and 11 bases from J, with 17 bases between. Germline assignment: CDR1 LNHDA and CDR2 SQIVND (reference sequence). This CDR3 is CASSRGLDSRYTF. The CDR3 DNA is TGTGCCAGTAGTAGGGGACTGGACTCGAGATACACCTTC.

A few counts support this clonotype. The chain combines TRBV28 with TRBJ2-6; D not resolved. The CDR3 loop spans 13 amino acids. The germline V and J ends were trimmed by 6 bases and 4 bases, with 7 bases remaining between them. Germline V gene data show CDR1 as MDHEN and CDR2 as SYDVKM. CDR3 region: CASRQTGANVLTF. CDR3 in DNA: TGTGCCAGCAGGCAGACAGGGGCCAACGTCCTGACTTTC. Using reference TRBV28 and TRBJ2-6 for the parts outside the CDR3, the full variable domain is DVKVTQSSRYLVKRTGEKVFLECVQDMDHENMFWYRQDPGLGLRLIYFSYDVKMKEKGDIPEGYSVSREKKERFSLILESASTNQTSMYLCASRQTGANVLTFGAGSRLTVL.

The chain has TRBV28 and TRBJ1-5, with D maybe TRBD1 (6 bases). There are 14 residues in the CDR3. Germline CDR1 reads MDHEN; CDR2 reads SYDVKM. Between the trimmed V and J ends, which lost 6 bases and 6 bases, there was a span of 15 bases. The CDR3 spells CASSDPGHFQPQHF. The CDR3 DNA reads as TGTGCCAGCAGCGATCCGGGACATTTTCAGCCCCAGCATTTT.

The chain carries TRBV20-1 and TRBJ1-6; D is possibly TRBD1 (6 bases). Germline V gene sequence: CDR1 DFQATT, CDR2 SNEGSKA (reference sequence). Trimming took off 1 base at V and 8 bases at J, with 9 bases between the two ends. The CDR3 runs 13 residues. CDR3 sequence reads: CSARGEGDSPLHF. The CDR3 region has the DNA TGCAGTGCTAGAGGGGAGGGGGATTCACCCCTCCACTTT.

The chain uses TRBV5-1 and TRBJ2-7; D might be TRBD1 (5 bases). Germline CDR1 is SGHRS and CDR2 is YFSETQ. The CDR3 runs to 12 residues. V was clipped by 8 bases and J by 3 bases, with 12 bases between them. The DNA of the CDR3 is TGCGCCAGTCGACTTCAGGGCTACGAGCAGTACTTC. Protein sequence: CASRLQGYEQYF.

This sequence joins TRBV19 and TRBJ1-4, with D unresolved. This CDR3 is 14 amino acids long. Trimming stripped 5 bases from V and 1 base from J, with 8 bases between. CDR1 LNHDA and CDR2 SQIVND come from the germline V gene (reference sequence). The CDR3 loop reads CASSVVRTNEKLFF. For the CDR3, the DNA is TGTGCCAGTAGTGTGGTGAGAACTAATGAAAAACTGTTTTTT.

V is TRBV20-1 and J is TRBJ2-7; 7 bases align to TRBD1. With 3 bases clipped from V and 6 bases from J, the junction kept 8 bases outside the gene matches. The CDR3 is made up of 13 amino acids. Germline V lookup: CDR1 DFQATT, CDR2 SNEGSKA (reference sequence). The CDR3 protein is CSASRTGEGEQYF. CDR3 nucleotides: TGCAGTGCTAGCCGTACAGGGGAAGGCGAGCAGTACTTC.

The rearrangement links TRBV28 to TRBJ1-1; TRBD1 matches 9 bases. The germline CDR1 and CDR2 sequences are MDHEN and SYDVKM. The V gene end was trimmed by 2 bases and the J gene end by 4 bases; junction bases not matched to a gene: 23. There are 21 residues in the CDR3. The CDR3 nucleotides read TGTGCCAGCAGTTTACTATCCGGGACAGGGTTAGGATTCGGAGTAGGCACTGAAGCTTTCTTT. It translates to CASSLLSGTGLGFGVGTEAFF.

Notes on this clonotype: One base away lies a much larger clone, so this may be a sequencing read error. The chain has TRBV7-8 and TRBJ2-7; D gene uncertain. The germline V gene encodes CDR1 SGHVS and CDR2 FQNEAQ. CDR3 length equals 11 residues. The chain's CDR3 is CASSSRYKQYF. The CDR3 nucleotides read TGTGCCAGCAGCTCCCGCTACAAGCAGTACTTC.

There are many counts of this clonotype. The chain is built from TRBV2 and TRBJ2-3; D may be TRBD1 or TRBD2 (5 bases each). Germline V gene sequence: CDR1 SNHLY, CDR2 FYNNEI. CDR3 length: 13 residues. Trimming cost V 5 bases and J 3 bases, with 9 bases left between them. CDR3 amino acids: CASSPRETDTQYF. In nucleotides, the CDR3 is TGTGCCAGCAGTCCCAGGGAGACAGATACGCAGTATTTT.

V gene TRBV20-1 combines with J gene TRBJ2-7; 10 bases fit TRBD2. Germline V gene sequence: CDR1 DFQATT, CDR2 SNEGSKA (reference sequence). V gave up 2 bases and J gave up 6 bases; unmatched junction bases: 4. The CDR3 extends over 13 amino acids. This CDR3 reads CSARSRTSGEQYF. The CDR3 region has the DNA TGCAGTGCTAGATCCCGGACTAGCGGCGAGCAGTACTTC.